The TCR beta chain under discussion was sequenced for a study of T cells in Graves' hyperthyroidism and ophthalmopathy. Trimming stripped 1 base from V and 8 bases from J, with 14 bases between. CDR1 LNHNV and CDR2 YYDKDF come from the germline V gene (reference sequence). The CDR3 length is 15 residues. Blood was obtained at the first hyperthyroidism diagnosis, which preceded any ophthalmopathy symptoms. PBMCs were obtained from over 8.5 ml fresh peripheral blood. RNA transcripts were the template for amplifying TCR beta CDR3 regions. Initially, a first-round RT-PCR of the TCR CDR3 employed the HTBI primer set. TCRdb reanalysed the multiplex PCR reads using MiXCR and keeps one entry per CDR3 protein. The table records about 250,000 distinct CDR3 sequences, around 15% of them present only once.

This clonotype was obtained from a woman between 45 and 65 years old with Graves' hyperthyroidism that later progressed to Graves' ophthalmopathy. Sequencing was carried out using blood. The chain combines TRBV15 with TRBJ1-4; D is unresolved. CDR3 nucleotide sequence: TGTGCCACCAGCAGAGGAAGAGGCATGGGGGAAAAACTGTTTTTT. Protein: CATSRGRGMGEKLFF.